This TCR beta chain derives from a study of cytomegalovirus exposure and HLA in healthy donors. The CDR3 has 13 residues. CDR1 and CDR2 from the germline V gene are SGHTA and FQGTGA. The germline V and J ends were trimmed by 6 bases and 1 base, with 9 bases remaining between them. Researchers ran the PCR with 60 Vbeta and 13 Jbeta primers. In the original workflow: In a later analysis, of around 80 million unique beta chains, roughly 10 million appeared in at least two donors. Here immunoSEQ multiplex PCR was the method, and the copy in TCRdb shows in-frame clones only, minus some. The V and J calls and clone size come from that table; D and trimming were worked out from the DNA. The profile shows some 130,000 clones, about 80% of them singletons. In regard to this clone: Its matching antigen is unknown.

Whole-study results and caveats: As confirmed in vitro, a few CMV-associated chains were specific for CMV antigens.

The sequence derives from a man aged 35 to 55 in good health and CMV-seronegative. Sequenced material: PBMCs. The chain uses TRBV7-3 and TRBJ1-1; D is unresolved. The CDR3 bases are TGTGCCAGCAGAAAAAACACGAACACTGAAGCTTTCTTT. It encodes CASRKNTNTEAFF.